This TCR beta chain was sequenced for a study of T cell changes during pregnancy in multiple sclerosis. The germline V gene has CDR1 MGHDK and CDR2 SYGVNS. V shed 1 base and J shed 4 bases, with 13 bases lying between them. The length of the CDR3 is 15 residues. The assay was immunoSEQ multiplex PCR, and TCRdb's table has in-frame clones only and misses some. The repertoire holds about 92,000 clones, roughly 90% seen once, with more than 1.5% in the top ten. This clone has a single count. The sequencing here drew on peripheral blood, taken in the first trimester of pregnancy. The source of this sequence is a female donor with multiple sclerosis, enrolled in a pregnancy study. This chain links TRBV25-1 with TRBJ1-1, with D perhaps TRBD1 (6 bases). CDR3: CASSEWKAGATEAFF. As DNA, the CDR3 is TGTGCCAGCAGTGAATGGAAGGCAGGGGCCACTGAAGCTTTCTTT.